This is a list of T cell receptor beta chains from one sample in a study of blood T cell repertoires in COVID-19. TCRdb keeps only in-frame clones here, not all; method: immunoSEQ multiplex PCR. The sample gives about 150,000 clones, roughly 84% of which show up once; 8% to 11% is in the top ten. The sample comprised peripheral blood. Every receptor here comes from a woman of 80 years or more with active or convalescent COVID-19. CDR3s include the opening cysteine and the closing phenylalanine or tryptophan. D genes are given only for firm matches. Clone size is stated in some rows and not others, as once, few, many or a class when expanded.

>-|TRBV10-3|TRBJ2-3|-
CAISETGYTDTQYF
TGTGCCATCAGTGAGACAGGCTACACAGATACGCAGTATTTT
>many|TRBV5-6|TRBJ2-6|-
CASSLGLHSGANVLTF
TGTGCCAGCAGCTTGGGGCTGCACTCTGGGGCCAACGTCCTGACTTTC
>-|TRBV4-1|TRBJ1-1|TRBD1
CASSQGDRGNTEAFF
TGCGCCAGCAGCCAAGGGGACAGGGGGAACACTGAAGCTTTCTTT
>-|TRBV29-1|TRBJ2-1|-
CSVEEGSSSYNEQFF
TGCAGCGTTGAAGAGGGCAGTAGCTCCTACAATGAGCAGTTCTTC
>once|TRBV28|TRBJ1-3|-
CASSRTGSGNTIYF
TGTGCCAGCAGCCGCACCGGGTCTGGAAACACCATATATTTT
>-|TRBV12-3/TRBV12-4|TRBJ2-3|-
CASSSTRDTQYF
TGTGCCAGCAGTTCCACTCGAGATACGCAGTATTTT
>-|TRBV5-1|TRBJ1-5|-
CASSLQGNQPQHF
TGCGCCAGCAGCTTGCAGGGAAATCAGCCCCAGCATTTT
>-|TRBV6-5|TRBJ2-5|TRBD1
CASSYQQGERKTQYF
TGTGCCAGCAGTTACCAACAGGGGGAAAGGAAGACCCAGTACTTC
>-|TRBV7-9|TRBJ2-5|TRBD2
CASSSGLVQETQYF
TGTGCCAGCAGCTCGGGACTAGTTCAAGAGACCCAGTACTTC
>-|TRBV28|TRBJ2-1|TRBD1
CASSSDRDNEQFF
TGTGCCAGCAGTTCGGACAGGGACAATGAGCAGTTCTTC
>-|TRBV28|TRBJ1-3|TRBD1
CASTPGTVYSSGNTIYF
TGTGCCAGCACCCCTGGGACAGTCTATAGCTCTGGAAACACCATATATTTT
>-|TRBV10-3|TRBJ2-3|-
CAISPPTGREFQDTQYF
TGTGCCATCAGCCCCCCAACCGGCCGGGAGTTCCAAGATACGCAGTATTTT
>-|TRBV7-8|TRBJ1-1|-
CASSLEAGYTEAFF
TGTGCCAGCAGCTTAGAGGCAGGTTACACTGAAGCTTTCTTT
>-|TRBV19|TRBJ1-3|-
CASSMRQHVSGNTIYF
TGTGCCAGTAGTATGCGGCAGCATGTCTCTGGAAACACCATATATTTT
>-|TRBV6-5|TRBJ2-7|TRBD1
CASSRRTGVRTEQYF
TGTGCCAGCAGCCGTCGGACAGGGGTACGTACCGAGCAGTACTTC
>-|TRBV27|TRBJ1-3|-
CASRAGRSGNTIYF
TGTGCCAGCAGGGCAGGGAGGTCTGGAAACACCATATATTTT
>-|TRBV13|TRBJ2-5|TRBD2
CASKISGRLDRSGTQYF
TGTGCCAGCAAGATTAGCGGGAGGTTGGACAGAAGCGGGACCCAGTACTTC
>once|TRBV5-1|TRBJ2-5|TRBD2
CASSLAGTSEETQYF
TGCGCCAGCAGCTTGGCCGGGACTAGCGAAGAGACCCAGTACTTC
>-|TRBV5-4|TRBJ1-2|-
CASTSGSQGFYGYTF
TGTGCCAGCACCTCCGGATCTCAGGGATTCTATGGCTACACCTTC
>once|TRBV11-2|TRBJ2-2|-
CAILRGGNTGELFF
TGTGCCATTTTAAGGGGGGGAAACACCGGGGAGCTGTTTTTT
>-|TRBV5-1|TRBJ1-1|-
CASSTAGRQVFTEAFF
TGCGCCAGCAGCACCGCAGGGAGACAGGTTTTCACTGAAGCTTTCTTT
>many|TRBV29-1|TRBJ2-1|TRBD1
CSVEDLLDRGNNEQFF
TGCAGCGTTGAAGATCTTCTGGACAGGGGCAACAATGAGCAGTTCTTC
>-|TRBV19|TRBJ2-3|-
CASSRGGADTQYF
TGTGCCAGTAGTAGGGGTGGGGCGGATACGCAGTATTTT
>-|TRBV18|TRBJ1-1|-
CASSPRGGGTEAFF
TGTGCCAGCTCACCACGTGGAGGAGGCACTGAAGCTTTCTTT
>-|TRBV28|TRBJ1-5|TRBD1
CASSFTLGQGDQPQHF
TGTGCCAGCAGTTTTACCCTGGGACAGGGGGATCAGCCCCAGCATTTT
>-|TRBV6-5|TRBJ1-1|TRBD1
CASRRDRGNTEAFF
TGTGCCAGCAGGAGGGACAGGGGGAACACTGAAGCTTTCTTT
>-|TRBV18|TRBJ2-3|TRBD2
CASFPTVAGVADTQYF
TGTGCCAGCTTTCCGACTGTTGCGGGGGTGGCAGATACGCAGTATTTT
>-|TRBV6-5|TRBJ2-5|TRBD1
CASLPQGQETQYF
TGTGCCAGCCTCCCACAGGGGCAAGAGACCCAGTACTTC
>-|TRBV5-1|TRBJ2-2|TRBD1
CASSLDRAETGELFF
TGCGCCAGCAGTTTGGACAGGGCTGAAACCGGGGAGCTGTTTTTT
>-|TRBV18|TRBJ1-2|TRBD1
CASSPRAGGYGYTF
TGTGCCAGCTCACCGAGGGCAGGGGGTTATGGCTACACCTTC
>-|TRBV28|TRBJ2-1|-
CASSLPDFRSYNEQFF
TGTGCCAGCAGTCTCCCGGACTTCCGCTCCTACAATGAGCAGTTCTTC
>-|TRBV2|TRBJ2-7|-
CASTAISYEQYF
TGTGCCAGCACAGCGATATCCTACGAGCAGTACTTC
>-|TRBV4-1|TRBJ1-2|-
CASSQEGQGIYGYTF
TGCGCCAGCAGCCAAGAGGGGCAGGGGATATATGGCTACACCTTC
>-|TRBV28|TRBJ1-5|-
CASSLFARVQPQHF
TGTGCCAGCAGTTTATTTGCGAGGGTTCAGCCCCAGCATTTT
>-|TRBV19|TRBJ1-1|-
CASSPLGRANTEAFF
TGTGCCAGTAGTCCCCTGGGGAGAGCGAACACTGAAGCTTTCTTT
>-|TRBV5-1|TRBJ2-3|-
CASSLVARRDSDTQYF
TGCGCCAGCAGCTTGGTAGCTAGAAGAGATTCAGATACGCAGTATTTT
>once|TRBV10-3|TRBJ2-3|TRBD2
CAIRPSGSTDTQYF
TGTGCCATCAGACCAAGCGGGAGTACAGATACGCAGTATTTT
>-|TRBV9|TRBJ2-3|TRBD2
CASSGGLAGFDTQYF
TGTGCCAGCAGCGGGGGACTAGCGGGATTTGATACGCAGTATTTT
>-|TRBV21-1|TRBJ1-5|-
CASSRDRGFLLLQPQHF
TGTGCCAGCAGCAGGGACAGGGGCTTCCTCCTTCTACAGCCCCAGCATTTT
>few|TRBV10-3|TRBJ2-1|-
CAISESERSLSYNEQFF
TGTGCCATCAGTGAGAGCGAAAGGAGCCTTTCCTACAATGAGCAGTTCTTC
>-|TRBV5-1|TRBJ2-1|-
CASSFDSGDRDEQFF
TGCGCCAGCAGCTTCGACAGTGGCGACCGGGATGAGCAGTTCTTC
>-|TRBV4-1|TRBJ1-3|-
CASSQESLGGGNTIYF
TGCGCCAGCAGCCAAGAATCCCTAGGGGGTGGAAACACCATATATTTT
>-|TRBV6-5|TRBJ1-1|-
CASRYTLNTEAFF
TGTGCCAGCAGGTACACACTGAACACTGAAGCTTTCTTT
>-|TRBV2|TRBJ2-7|TRBD2
CASRGGTGTSGRKAYEQYF
TGTGCCAGCAGAGGGGGCACCGGGACTAGCGGGAGGAAGGCCTACGAGCAGTACTTC
>-|TRBV11-2|TRBJ2-5|-
CASSLTRKGHRTEETQYF
TGTGCCAGCAGCTTAACGCGGAAGGGACACCGGACCGAAGAGACCCAGTACTTC
>few|TRBV19|TRBJ1-4|-
CASSVRGSGEKLFF
TGTGCCAGTAGTGTACGGGGATCAGGTGAAAAACTGTTTTTT
>-|TRBV28|TRBJ1-3|-
CASSLVNVAGGTGNTIYF
TGTGCCAGCAGTTTAGTTAATGTGGCTGGGGGGACTGGAAACACCATATATTTT
>-|TRBV6-4|TRBJ2-1|TRBD2
CASTKNTGTSGGNEQFF
TGTGCCAGCACTAAGAATACCGGGACTAGCGGTGGCAATGAGCAGTTCTTC
>-|TRBV28|TRBJ2-7|TRBD2
CASRKGLAGGYAYEQYF
TGTGCCAGCAGAAAGGGACTAGCGGGAGGTTATGCCTACGAGCAGTACTTC
>few|TRBV5-5|TRBJ1-1|-
CASSLVNGEAFF
TGTGCCAGCAGCTTGGTCAACGGTGAAGCTTTCTTT
>-|TRBV5-1|TRBJ1-1|-
CASSLGGFSTEAFF
TGCGCCAGCAGCTTGGGAGGGTTTTCCACTGAAGCTTTCTTT
>-|TRBV14|TRBJ2-7|TRBD1
CASSQPGQGSREQYF
TGTGCCAGCAGCCAACCTGGACAGGGGTCGAGGGAGCAGTACTTC
>few|TRBV10-3|TRBJ1-1|TRBD1
CAIGPGQGGTEAFF
TGTGCCATCGGCCCGGGACAGGGGGGAACTGAAGCTTTCTTT